Shown below are 20 T cell receptor beta chains from a single sample sequenced in a study of monozygotic twins with cystic fibrosis (dated by TCRdb to the early 2020s). The library relied on the immunoSEQ multiplex PCR assay. TCRdb limited this immuneACCESS table to in-frame rearrangements with V and J called. A share of clones is missing; checked studies link under half to unresolved V genes, and the rest is unexplained. For this sample there are some 15,000 clones; about 85% appear just once. Approximately 1% of the sample comes from the top ten. The sample was blood. These receptors all come from a boy between 10 and 17 years old with cystic fibrosis.

This clone has just a few counts. This chain links TRBV19 with TRBJ1-1; possibly TRBD1 for D (5 bases). The CDR3 runs 15 residues. Germline CDR1 reads LNHDA; CDR2 reads SQIVND (reference sequence). Trimming shortened V by 2 bases and J by 0 bases, and 10 bases separated the two germline ends. CDR3 protein: CASSIRGTMNTEAFF. Written as DNA, the CDR3 is TGTGCCAGTAGTATACGGGGCACTATGAACACTGAAGCTTTCTTT.

The chain uses TRBV11-1 and TRBJ2-7, with D perhaps matching TRBD1 (5 bases). CDR1 is SGHAT, CDR2 FQDESV, per germline (reference sequence). The ends were cut back, 5 bases at V and 5 bases at J, with 10 bases in the middle. This CDR3 is 12 amino acids long. This CDR3 is CASSTTGDEQYF. CDR3 nucleotide sequence: TGTGCCAGCAGCACAACAGGCGACGAGCAGTACTTC.

The chain employs TRBV29-1 and TRBJ1-1; weak D call: TRBD1 (5 bases). Trimming pared 4 bases from V and 0 bases from J, leaving 15 bases between. The CDR3 consists of 15 residues. Germline CDR1 SQVTM, CDR2 ANQGSEA. The CDR3 protein is CSVVGGWGMNTEAFF. The CDR3 DNA reads as TGCAGCGTTGTTGGGGGGTGGGGTATGAACACTGAAGCTTTCTTT.

This clone has a handful of counts. The chain recombines TRBV27 with TRBJ1-1, with 9 nucleotides matching TRBD1. V lost 3 bases, J lost 0 bases, and 17 bases stayed unmatched. CDR1 is MNHEY and CDR2 is SMNVEV in the germline V gene (reference sequence). This CDR3 comprises 20 residues. CDR3 amino acids: CASSFPTPGTGQLMNTEAFF. Written as DNA, the CDR3 is TGTGCCAGCAGTTTTCCCACTCCCGGGACAGGGCAACTTATGAACACTGAAGCTTTCTTT.

V gene TRBV4-1 combines with J gene TRBJ2-3; 7 nucleotides match TRBD2. The CDR3 covers 17 residues. The trim removed 4 bases at V and 4 bases at J, leaving 14 bases unmatched. Looked up from germline, CDR1 is MGHRA and CDR2 is YSYEKL. CDR3 sequence reads: CASSPFFLAEEADTQYF. CDR3 in DNA: TGCGCCAGCAGCCCTTTCTTCCTAGCGGAAGAGGCAGATACGCAGTATTTT.

This chain links TRBV5-4 with TRBJ1-5, with D perhaps matching TRBD1 (5 bases). Germline CDR1 SGHNT, CDR2 YYREEE (reference sequence). V lost 0 bases to trimming and J lost 5 bases, with 9 bases between them. The CDR3 length is 14 residues. DNA of the CDR3: TGTGCCAGCAGCTTGGCGGGGGGTGATCAGCCCCAGCATTTT. This translates into CASSLAGGDQPQHF.

This clone was picked up one time. This chain joins TRBV18 and TRBJ1-2; possibly TRBD1 for D (5 bases). The CDR3 is 13 residues long. The germline gives CDR1 KGHSH, CDR2 LQKENI. Trimming took 2 bases from V and 7 from J, leaving 11 bases between them. CDR3 in amino acids: CASSPIGDSGYTF. CDR3 nucleotides: TGTGCCAGCTCACCAATTGGGGACTCTGGCTACACCTTC.

The rearrangement joins TRBV7-2 to TRBJ2-3, with TRBD2 identical over 10 bases. Germline lookup yields CDR1 SGHTA and CDR2 FQGNSA. V dropped 7 bases and J dropped 0; count of bases not matched to a gene: 4. The CDR3 runs to 15 residues. The CDR3 spells CASISSGRSTDTQYF. CDR3 sequence (DNA): TGTGCCAGCATCTCTAGCGGGAGAAGCACAGATACGCAGTATTTT.

The chain combines TRBV2 with TRBJ2-7; D uncertain. This CDR3 comprises 11 residues. Per the germline V gene, CDR1 is SNHLY and CDR2 is FYNNEI. Trimming stripped 5 bases from V and 7 bases from J, with 9 bases between. The CDR3 protein is CASSSSWEQYF. CDR3 DNA sequence: TGTGCCAGCAGTTCAAGCTGGGAGCAGTACTTC. Together with reference TRBV2 and TRBJ2-7, the CDR3 gives the full variable domain: EPEVTQTPSHQVTQMGQEVILRCVPISNHLYFYWYRQILGQKVEFLVSFYNNEISEKSEIFDDQFSVERPDGSNFTLKIRSTKLEDSAMYFCASSSSWEQYFGPGTRLTVT.

This clone was observed a handful of times. The chain recombines TRBV29-1 with TRBJ1-2; TRBD1 is a possible D gene (6 bases). Germline CDR1 SQVTM, CDR2 ANQGSEA. V shed 7 bases and J shed 8 bases, with 23 bases lying between them. This CDR3 has 14 residues. The CDR3 loop is CSASPTQEGEGYTF. CDR3 sequence (DNA): TGCAGCGCGTCGCCGACACAAGAGGGGGAAGGCTACACCTTC.

V is TRBV6-1 and J is TRBJ2-2, with 8 positions matching TRBD2. V gave up 0 bases and J gave up 7 bases; unmatched junction bases: 7. The CDR3 extends over 16 amino acids. Germline-derived CDR1 and CDR2 are MNHNS and SASEGT. The CDR3 sequence is CASSEAGTSSGGELFF. The CDR3 DNA is TGTGCCAGCAGTGAAGCTGGGACTAGTTCAGGCGGGGAGCTGTTTTTT.

This chain connects TRBV19 to TRBJ1-2; D remains ambiguous. Per germline, CDR1 LNHDA and CDR2 SQIVND (reference sequence). The ends were cut back, 4 bases at V and 7 bases at J, with 16 bases in the middle. This CDR3 comprises 14 residues. Here the CDR3 DNA reads TGTGCCAGTAGTACCGGCCCACAGAGAGGTGGCTACACCTTC. It is translated as CASSTGPQRGGYTF. The whole variable domain, remainder taken from reference TRBV19 and TRBJ1-2, is DGGITQSPKYLFRKEGQNVTLSCEQNLNHDAMYWYRQDPGQGLRLIYYSQIVNDFQKGDIAEGYSVSREKKESFPLTVTSAQKNPTAFYLCASSTGPQRGGYTFGSGTRLTVV.

The table lists this clone with a count of one. The chain has TRBV7-3 and TRBJ2-3; no firm D call. Per germline, CDR1 SGHTA and CDR2 FQGTGA. Deletions cut 5 bases from V and 4 bases from J, with 10 bases between. CDR3 length: 13 amino acids. CDR3 nucleotide sequence: TGTGCCAGCAGCAGTACACGAGCAGATACGCAGTATTTT. As protein: CASSSTRADTQYF.

The V call is TRBV5-1, the J call TRBJ2-3; 9 positions agree with TRBD2. The CDR3 contains 15 residues. J lost 5 bases, V lost 4 bases, and 8 bases had no gene match. Germline loops: CDR1 SGHRS, CDR2 YFSETQ. Here the CDR3 DNA reads TGCGCCAGCAGCATGACTAGCGGCCCCGGAGATACGCAGTATTTT. Translated, it gives CASSMTSGPGDTQYF.

The chain employs TRBV5-1 and TRBJ2-1; D tentatively reads TRBD1 or TRBD2 (6 bases each). Trimming took 0 bases from V and 1 from J, leaving 17 bases between them. The V gene's germline CDR1 is SGHRS and CDR2 YFSETQ. The CDR3 is 18 amino acids. In DNA form, the CDR3 reads TGCGCCAGCAGCTTGGCGGGAAGGAGGGGGATTTCCTACAATGAGCAGTTCTTC. Its protein is CASSLAGRRGISYNEQFF.

The V call is TRBV5-6, the J call TRBJ1-5; the D is unclear. The germline V gene encodes CDR1 SGHDT and CDR2 YYEEEE. The CDR3 totals 14 residues. Trimming cost V 0 bases and J 6 bases, with 10 bases left between them. CDR3 residues: CASSLAGFSQPQHF. CDR3 DNA sequence: TGTGCCAGCAGCTTGGCGGGGTTTAGTCAGCCCCAGCATTTT.

The chain combines TRBV29-1 with TRBJ2-3; 7 bases are shared with TRBD1. This CDR3 region has 14 residues. V shed 4 bases and J 0 bases; nucleotides not matched to a gene: 4. Germline-derived CDR1 and CDR2 are SQVTM and ANQGSEA. The CDR3 loop is CSVAHRGSTDTQYF. CDR3 sequence (DNA): TGCAGCGTTGCACACAGGGGTAGCACAGATACGCAGTATTTT.

The rearrangement uses TRBV7-9 and TRBJ2-7; D ambiguous. Germline V gene sequence: CDR1 SEHNR, CDR2 FQNEAQ (reference sequence). There are 11 residues in the CDR3. Deletions cut 6 bases from V and 6 bases from J, with 9 bases between. The CDR3 loop is CASSPGPEQYF. CDR3 DNA sequence: TGTGCCAGCAGTCCCGGGCCCGAGCAGTACTTC.

The chain links TRBV5-5 to TRBJ2-2; D may be TRBD1 (6 bases). V was shortened by 3 bases and J by 0 bases, with 9 bases between the two germline ends. Germline V gene sequence: CDR1 SGHKS, CDR2 YYEKEE (reference sequence). The CDR3 contains 15 residues. DNA for the CDR3: TGTGCCAGCAGCTCCGGGACAACGAACACCGGGGAGCTGTTTTTT. Translating gives CASSSGTTNTGELFF.

V usage is TRBV18 and J usage is TRBJ1-2; unclear D gene. Between the trimmed V and J ends, which lost 5 bases and 1 base, there was a span of 8 bases. Germline V gives CDR1 KGHSH, CDR2 LQKENI. This CDR3 is built from 13 residues. The CDR3 reads CASSTTYNYGYTF. CDR3 nucleotide sequence: TGTGCCAGCTCAACCACCTATAACTATGGCTACACCTTC.